Shown below are 26 T cell receptor beta chains from a single sample sequenced in a study of blood T cell repertoires in COVID-19. TCRdb's copy holds only in-frame clones and misses some; the assay was immunoSEQ multiplex PCR. The sample holds 220,000 or so clones, 85% to 90% seen once. Input material: PBMCs or T cells enriched from blood (not recorded which). The receptors originated from a man aged 30 to 39 who had been exposed to COVID-19.

In its sample, this clone was seen many times. V is TRBV6-1 and J is TRBJ1-1; D remains ambiguous. Germline V CDR1 and CDR2: MNHNS, SASEGT. The CDR3 covers 13 residues. V gave up 1 base and J gave up 6 bases, with 9 bases separating them. This chain's CDR3 is CASSEVSISEAFF. For the CDR3, the DNA is TGTGCCAGCAGTGAAGTGAGTATCTCTGAAGCTTTCTTT.

The rearrangement uses TRBV30 and TRBJ2-1; maybe TRBD1 (5 bases). CDR1 GTSNPN and CDR2 SVGIG come from the germline V gene (reference sequence). This CDR3 has 13 residues. The V end was cut by 3 bases, the J end by 6 bases, with 12 bases between. The CDR3 bases are TGTGCCTGGAGCGTGCTCAGGGCCAATGAGCAGTTCTTC. It is translated as CAWSVLRANEQFF.

Only a few counts were recorded for this clone. The V call is TRBV4-1, the J call TRBJ1-5; a weak D match, TRBD1 (6 bases). The CDR3 consists of 14 residues. Trimming pared 4 bases from V and 1 base from J, leaving 8 bases between. Germline lookup yields CDR1 MGHRA and CDR2 YSYEKL. For the CDR3, the DNA is TGCGCCAGCAGCCGTACAGGGAGCAATCAGCCCCAGCATTTT. This sequence encodes CASSRTGSNQPQHF.

The V call is TRBV5-4, the J call TRBJ1-4; D call uncertain. Germline loops: CDR1 SGHNT, CDR2 YYREEE (reference sequence). The CDR3 loop spans 14 amino acids. Trimming took off 4 bases at V and 8 bases at J, with 15 bases between the two ends. In nucleotides, the CDR3 is TGTGCCAGCAGCCTGGATCTGAAAGCCGAAAAACTGTTTTTT. Translated: CASSLDLKAEKLFF.

V is TRBV21-1 and J is TRBJ1-2; the DNA was not compared with TRBD1, the D call given in the table. TRBV21-1 constitutes a pseudogene. The CDR3 is 13 residues long. CDR3 residues: CASSPQETYGYTF. CDR3 nucleotide sequence: TGTGCCAGCAGCCCACAGGAGACCTATGGCTACACCTTC.

This sequence joins TRBV15 and TRBJ2-6, with D unclear. The germline V gene has CDR1 LNHNV and CDR2 YYDKDF (reference sequence). This CDR3 comprises 15 residues. V was cut by 3 bases and J by 1 base, with 7 bases left in between. CDR3 region: CATSSVLSGANVLTF. The CDR3 DNA sequence: TGTGCCACCAGCAGTGTACTTTCTGGGGCCAACGTCCTGACTTTC. The variable domain in full, completed from reference TRBV15 and TRBJ2-6, reads DAMVIQNPRYQVTQFGKPVTLSCSQTLNHNVMYWYQQKSSQAPKLLFHYYDKDFNNEADTPDNFQSRRPNTSFCFLDIRSPGLGDTAMYLCATSSVLSGANVLTFGAGSRLTVL.

This sequence joins TRBV7-2 and TRBJ1-1, with no clear D. In germline, CDR1 is SGHTA, CDR2 FQGNSA. This CDR3 region has 13 residues. V was shortened by 2 bases and J by 0 bases, with 4 bases between the two germline ends. The CDR3 region is CASSLHLNTEAFF. CDR3 in DNA: TGTGCCAGCAGCTTACACTTGAACACTGAAGCTTTCTTT.

V gene TRBV11-2 combines with J gene TRBJ2-1; TRBD2 matches 10 bases. The J segment lost 5 bases and the V segment lost 2 bases, leaving 0 bases of the junction unmatched. This CDR3 is built from 14 residues. CDR1 SGHAT and CDR2 FQNNGV come from the germline V gene. CDR3 DNA: TGTGCCAGCAGCTTACTAGCGGGGGACAATGAGCAGTTCTTC. It yields the protein CASSLLAGDNEQFF.

The V gene is TRBV7-3, the J gene TRBJ1-6, with 10 bases fitting TRBD1. The CDR3 has 15 amino acids. The trim removed 4 bases at V and 7 bases at J, leaving 4 bases unmatched. Germline V gene data show CDR1 as SGHTA and CDR2 as FQGTGA. The CDR3 sequence: CASSSDRGPNSPLHF. The CDR3 coding sequence is TGTGCCAGCAGCTCCGACAGGGGGCCGAATTCACCCCTCCACTTT.

The chain recombines TRBV6-2 or TRBV6-3 with TRBJ1-5, with D hard to call. Trimming pared 2 bases from V and 11 bases from J, leaving 7 bases between. In germline, CDR1 is MNHEY, CDR2 SVGEGT. The CDR3 has 11 amino acids. The CDR3 nucleotides are TGTGCCAGCAGTTACGGAGAAACCCAGCATTTT. Encoded protein: CASSYGETQHF.

J is TRBJ1-2 and V is TRBV4-1; TRBD1 is a possible D gene (6 bases). Germline-derived CDR1 and CDR2 are MGHRA and YSYEKL. The CDR3 sequence is 16 residues long. The V end lost 0 bases, the J end lost 4 bases, and 15 bases lay between the germline ends. The CDR3 spells CASSQDETGLIYGYTF. The CDR3 nucleotides are TGCGCCAGCAGCCAAGACGAGACAGGATTAATCTATGGCTACACCTTC.

The chain recombines TRBV5-1 with TRBJ2-1; TRBD2 is a possible D gene (6 bases). Deletions cut 7 bases from V and 0 bases from J, with 11 bases between. The CDR3 covers 14 residues. In germline, CDR1 is SGHRS, CDR2 YFSETQ. CDR3 region: CASSGTYSYNEQFF. The CDR3 coding sequence is TGCGCCAGCTCTGGGACTTACTCCTACAATGAGCAGTTCTTC.

This clone occurred a few times. The gene calls are TRBV19 and TRBJ2-1, with TRBD1 matching over 9 bases. The V segment lost 9 bases and the J segment 4 bases; nucleotides outside the gene matches: 4. CDR3 length: 13 residues. Germline CDR1 is LNHDA and CDR2 is SQIVND (reference sequence). As DNA, the CDR3 is TGTGCCAGCACAGGACAGGGGTACAATGAGCAGTTCTTC. Amino acid sequence: CASTGQGYNEQFF. Looking up the rest from reference TRBV19 and TRBJ2-1 gives the full variable domain: DGGITQSPKYLFRKEGQNVTLSCEQNLNHDAMYWYRQDPGQGLRLIYYSQIVNDFQKGDIAEGYSVSREKKESFPLTVTSAQKNPTAFYLCASTGQGYNEQFFGPGTRLTVL.

V usage is TRBV18 and J usage is TRBJ2-7, with 7 bases aligning to TRBD1. After removal of 3 bases from V and 3 bases from J, the junction contained 5 bases not matched to a gene. The CDR3 length is 14 residues. CDR1 is KGHSH and CDR2 is LQKENI in the germline V gene. CDR3 loop: CASSPSGGLYEQYF. The CDR3 DNA is TGTGCCAGCTCACCCTCAGGGGGTCTCTACGAGCAGTACTTC.

The chain is built from TRBV7-6 and TRBJ2-3, with D possibly TRBD1 on 6 matching bases. Trimming stripped 4 bases from V and 6 bases from J, with 20 bases between. The germline CDR1 and CDR2 sequences are SGHVS and FNYEAQ. This CDR3 spans 16 amino acids. The CDR3 DNA follows: TGTGCCAGCAGCTCCCCTACGGGACAATTAGCGGATACGCAGTATTTT. Translating it yields CASSSPTGQLADTQYF.

The rearrangement uses TRBV3-1 (or the pseudogene TRBV3-2) and TRBJ1-1, with 8 positions matching TRBD1. The V segment lost 4 bases and the J segment 1 base; nucleotides outside the gene matches: 5. The V gene's germline CDR1 is LGHDT and CDR2 YNNKEL (reference sequence). The CDR3 runs 15 residues. The CDR3 coding sequence is TGTGCCAGCAGCCTCCGGGACAGGTCGAACACTGAAGCTTTCTTT. Its protein product is CASSLRDRSNTEAFF.

In this sample, this clone turned up once. This sequence joins TRBV3-1 (or the pseudogene TRBV3-2) and TRBJ1-2; 9 bases map to TRBD1. V lost 4 bases, J lost 8 bases, and 8 bases stayed unmatched. This CDR3 comprises 14 residues. Per the germline V gene, CDR1 is LGHDT and CDR2 is YNNKEL (reference sequence). CDR3 nucleotides: TGTGCCAGCAGCCCAGAGGACAGGGGACTGGGCTACACCTTC. Translated, it gives CASSPEDRGLGYTF.

The V gene is TRBV5-1, the J gene TRBJ2-7, with 10 positions matching TRBD1. Trimming removed 4 bases from V and 2 bases from J; junction bases left unmatched: 21. The CDR3 sequence is 20 residues long. Germline CDR1 is SGHRS and CDR2 is YFSETQ. The CDR3: CASSDARDRGYQPQTYEQYF. As DNA, the CDR3 is TGCGCCAGCAGCGACGCCAGGGACAGGGGATATCAGCCTCAAACCTACGAGCAGTACTTC.

The V and J genes are TRBV7-3 and TRBJ1-2; 9 bases are a match to TRBD1. V dropped 5 bases and J dropped 3; count of bases not matched to a gene: 4. CDR3 length: 14 residues. Germline CDR1 is SGHTA and CDR2 is FQGTGA. CDR3 loop: CASSLTGGDYGYTF. In DNA, the CDR3 is TGTGCCAGCAGCCTTACAGGGGGCGACTATGGCTACACCTTC. Complete variable domain (other parts from reference TRBV7-3 and TRBJ1-2): GAGVSQTPSNKVTEKGKYVELRCDPISGHTALYWYRQSLGQGPEFLIYFQGTGAADDSGLPNDRFFAVRPEGSVSTLKIQRTERGDSAVYLCASSLTGGDYGYTFGSGTRLTVV.

J is TRBJ2-2 and V is TRBV6-4; 10 nucleotides agree with TRBD2. Germline V CDR1 and CDR2: MRHNA, SNTAGT. The trim removed 5 bases at V and 0 bases at J, leaving 3 bases unmatched. The CDR3 is 16 residues long. The CDR3 loop reads CASSPLAGANTGELFF. For the CDR3, the DNA is TGTGCCAGCAGTCCTCTAGCGGGGGCGAACACCGGGGAGCTGTTTTTT.

The V gene is TRBV5-4, the J gene TRBJ1-1; 7 positions agree with TRBD1. The germline V gene has CDR1 SGHNT and CDR2 YYREEE (reference sequence). The V segment lost 5 bases and the J segment 3 bases; nucleotides outside the gene matches: 4. The CDR3 sequence is 13 residues long. The CDR3 coding sequence is TGTGCCAGCAGAGGAACAGGGGACACTGAAGCTTTCTTT. Protein sequence: CASRGTGDTEAFF.

This clone showed up just once. The gene calls are TRBV23-1 and TRBJ2-6; 8 bases agree with TRBD1. TRBV23-1 is an ORF; its function is uncertain. The CDR3 length is 22 residues. Germline trimming cut 0 bases from V and 3 bases from J; bases unmatched to any gene: 19. The CDR3 here is CASSQSKDRAIVLAFGANVLTF. Written as DNA, the CDR3 is TGCGCCAGCAGTCAATCTAAGGACAGGGCTATCGTGCTAGCGTTTGGGGCCAACGTCCTGACTTTC.

The gene calls are TRBV11-2 and TRBJ2-7; a weak D match, TRBD1 (5 bases). CDR3 length: 15 amino acids. Per the germline V gene, CDR1 is SGHAT and CDR2 is FQNNGV. The V end was cut by 0 bases, the J end by 0 bases, with 9 bases between. The CDR3 region has the DNA TGTGCCAGCAGCTTAGAAGCAGGGCACTCCTACGAGCAGTACTTC. Protein product: CASSLEAGHSYEQYF.

The chain links TRBV29-1 to TRBJ1-1, with D hard to call. Trimming took 4 bases from V and 1 from J, leaving 4 bases between them. Germline lookup yields CDR1 SQVTM and CDR2 ANQGSEA. There are 11 residues in the CDR3. CDR3 sequence: CSVVQNTEAFF. The CDR3 region has the DNA TGCAGCGTTGTCCAGAACACTGAAGCTTTCTTT.

V gene TRBV21-1 combines with J gene TRBJ1-4; TRBD1 was called by the table and not checked on the DNA. TRBV21-1 is a known pseudogene. There are 16 residues in the CDR3. The CDR3 DNA follows: TGTGCCAGCAGCAAAGTAGACAGGGAAGGAAATGAAAAACTGTTTTTT. Its protein is CASSKVDREGNEKLFF.

This rearrangement joins TRBV15 to TRBJ1-5; TRBD1 aligns across 7 bases. J gave up 0 bases and V 3 bases, and 8 bases lay outside the gene matches. In germline, CDR1 is LNHNV, CDR2 YYDKDF (reference sequence). This CDR3 has 17 residues. The CDR3 region is CATSSAGGFFSNQPQHF. CDR3 coding DNA: TGTGCCACCAGCAGCGCAGGGGGATTTTTTAGCAATCAGCCCCAGCATTTT. Full variable domain (remainder filled in from reference TRBV15 and TRBJ1-5): DAMVIQNPRYQVTQFGKPVTLSCSQTLNHNVMYWYQQKSSQAPKLLFHYYDKDFNNEADTPDNFQSRRPNTSFCFLDIRSPGLGDTAMYLCATSSAGGFFSNQPQHFGDGTRLSIL.